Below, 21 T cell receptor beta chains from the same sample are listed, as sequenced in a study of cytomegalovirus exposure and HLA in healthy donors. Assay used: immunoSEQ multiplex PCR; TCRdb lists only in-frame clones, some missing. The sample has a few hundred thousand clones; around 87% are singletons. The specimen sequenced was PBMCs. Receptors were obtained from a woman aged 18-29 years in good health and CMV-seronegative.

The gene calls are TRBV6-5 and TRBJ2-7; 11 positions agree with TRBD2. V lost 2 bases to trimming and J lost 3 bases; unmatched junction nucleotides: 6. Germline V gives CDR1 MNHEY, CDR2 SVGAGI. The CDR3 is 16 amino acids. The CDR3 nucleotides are TGTGCCAGCAGTTACCGCCTAGCGGGGGGTTTCTACGAGCAGTACTTC. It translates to CASSYRLAGGFYEQYF.

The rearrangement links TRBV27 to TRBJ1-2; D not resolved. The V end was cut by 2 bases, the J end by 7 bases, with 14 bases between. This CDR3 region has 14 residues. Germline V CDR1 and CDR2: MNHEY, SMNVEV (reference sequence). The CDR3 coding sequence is TGTGCCAGCAGTTTAAGCTTTCGCCACGTTGGCTACACCTTC. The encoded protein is CASSLSFRHVGYTF.

CDR3 residues: CASSEPGTGGGEQYF. The CDR3 DNA reads TGTGCCAGCAGTGAACCCGGGACAGGGGGAGGCGAGCAGTACTTC. The J gene is TRBJ2-7, the V gene TRBV25-1; TRBD1 matches at 11 bases. With 2 bases clipped from V and 6 bases from J, the junction kept 6 bases outside the gene matches. The CDR3 spans 15 residues. Germline assignment: CDR1 MGHDK and CDR2 SYGVNS.

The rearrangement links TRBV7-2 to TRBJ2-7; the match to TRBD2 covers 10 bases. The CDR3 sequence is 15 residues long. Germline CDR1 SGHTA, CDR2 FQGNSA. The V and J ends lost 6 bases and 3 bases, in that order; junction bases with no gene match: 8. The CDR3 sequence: CASRFTSGDYYEQYF. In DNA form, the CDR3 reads TGTGCCAGCAGATTTACTAGCGGGGATTACTACGAGCAGTACTTC.

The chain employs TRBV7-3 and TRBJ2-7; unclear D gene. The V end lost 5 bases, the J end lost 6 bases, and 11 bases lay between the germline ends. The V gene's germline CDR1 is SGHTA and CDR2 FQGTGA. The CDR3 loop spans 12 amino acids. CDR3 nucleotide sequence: TGTGCCAGCAGCAACACCCCGGGCGAGCAGTACTTC. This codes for CASSNTPGEQYF.

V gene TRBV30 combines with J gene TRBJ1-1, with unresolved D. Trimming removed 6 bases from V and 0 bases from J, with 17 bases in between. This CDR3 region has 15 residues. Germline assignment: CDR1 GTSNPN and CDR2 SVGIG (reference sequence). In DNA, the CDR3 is TGTGCCTGTTCAAACGGGCGGGTCATGAACACTGAAGCTTTCTTT. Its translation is CACSNGRVMNTEAFF. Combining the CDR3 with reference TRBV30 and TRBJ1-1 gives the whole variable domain SQTIHQWPATLVQPVGSPLSLECTVEGTSNPNLYWYRQAAGRGLQLLFYSVGIGQISSEVPQNLSASRPQDRQFILSSKKLLLSDSGFYLCACSNGRVMNTEAFFGQGTRLTVV.

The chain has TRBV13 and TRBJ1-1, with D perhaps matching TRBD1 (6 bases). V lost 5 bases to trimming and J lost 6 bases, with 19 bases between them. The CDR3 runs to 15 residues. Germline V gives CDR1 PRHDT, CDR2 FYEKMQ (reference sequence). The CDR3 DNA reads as TGTGCCAGCAGCGTACCGATACAGGGAATCCCTGAAGCTTTCTTT. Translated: CASSVPIQGIPEAFF.

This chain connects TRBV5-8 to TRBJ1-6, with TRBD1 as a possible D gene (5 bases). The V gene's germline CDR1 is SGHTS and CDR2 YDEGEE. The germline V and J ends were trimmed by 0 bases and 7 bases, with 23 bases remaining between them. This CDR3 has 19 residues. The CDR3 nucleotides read TGTGCCAGCAGCTTGGGACCTTACAGGAATGGAACGCGGAATTCACCCCTCCACTTT. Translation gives CASSLGPYRNGTRNSPLHF.

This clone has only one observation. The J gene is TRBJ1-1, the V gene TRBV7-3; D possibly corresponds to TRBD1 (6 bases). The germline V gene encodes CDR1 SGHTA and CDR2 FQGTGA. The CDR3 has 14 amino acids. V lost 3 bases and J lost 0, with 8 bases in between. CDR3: CASSLTGMNTEAFF. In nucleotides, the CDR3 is TGTGCCAGCAGCTTGACAGGTATGAACACTGAAGCTTTCTTT.

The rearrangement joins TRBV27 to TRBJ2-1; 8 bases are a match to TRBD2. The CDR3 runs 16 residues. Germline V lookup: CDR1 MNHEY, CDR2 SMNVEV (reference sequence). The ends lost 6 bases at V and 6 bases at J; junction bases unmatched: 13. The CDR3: CASRPLLGLDSNEQFF. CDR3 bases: TGTGCCAGCAGGCCTCTCTTGGGACTAGACTCCAATGAGCAGTTCTTC.

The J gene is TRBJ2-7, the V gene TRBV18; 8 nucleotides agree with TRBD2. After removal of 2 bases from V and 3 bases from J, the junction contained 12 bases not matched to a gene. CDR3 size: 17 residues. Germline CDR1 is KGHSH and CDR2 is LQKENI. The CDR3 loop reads CASSPASSGHPLYEQYF. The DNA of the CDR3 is TGTGCCAGCTCACCAGCGTCTAGCGGGCACCCCCTCTACGAGCAGTACTTC.

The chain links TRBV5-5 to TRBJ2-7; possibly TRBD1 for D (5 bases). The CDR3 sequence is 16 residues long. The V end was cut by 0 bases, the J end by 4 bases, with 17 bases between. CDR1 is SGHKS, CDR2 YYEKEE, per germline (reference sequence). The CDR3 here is CASSLEAGSGSYEQYF. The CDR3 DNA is TGTGCCAGCAGCTTGGAGGCTGGGTCAGGGTCTTACGAGCAGTACTTC.

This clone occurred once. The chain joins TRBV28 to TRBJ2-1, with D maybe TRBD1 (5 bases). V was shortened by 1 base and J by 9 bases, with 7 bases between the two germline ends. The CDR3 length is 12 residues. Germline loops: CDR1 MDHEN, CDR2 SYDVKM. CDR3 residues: CASSLFQGEQFF. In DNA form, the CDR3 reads TGTGCCAGCAGTTTATTCCAGGGTGAGCAGTTCTTC.

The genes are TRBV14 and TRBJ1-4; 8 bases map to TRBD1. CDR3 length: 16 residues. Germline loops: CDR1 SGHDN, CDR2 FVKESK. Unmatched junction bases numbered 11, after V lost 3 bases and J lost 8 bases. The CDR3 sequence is CASSHSTNRGREKLFF. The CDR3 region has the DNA TGTGCCAGCAGCCACAGTACTAACAGGGGGAGAGAAAAACTGTTTTTT.

The CDR3 is CASTETVTYEQYV. Here the CDR3 DNA reads TGTGCCAGCACCGAGACAGTGACCTACGAGCAGTACGTC. V is TRBV28 and J is TRBJ2-7, with D perhaps matching TRBD1 (5 bases). CDR1 and CDR2 from the germline V gene are MDHEN and SYDVKM. V lost 7 bases and J lost 2, with 12 bases in between. The CDR3 sequence is 13 residues long.

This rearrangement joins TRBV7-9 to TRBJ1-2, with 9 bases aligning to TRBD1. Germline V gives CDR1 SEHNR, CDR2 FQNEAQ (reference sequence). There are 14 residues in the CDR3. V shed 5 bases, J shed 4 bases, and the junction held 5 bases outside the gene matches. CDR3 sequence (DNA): TGTGCCAGCAGCCAAACAGGGGGCGGCTATGGCTACACCTTC. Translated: CASSQTGGGYGYTF.

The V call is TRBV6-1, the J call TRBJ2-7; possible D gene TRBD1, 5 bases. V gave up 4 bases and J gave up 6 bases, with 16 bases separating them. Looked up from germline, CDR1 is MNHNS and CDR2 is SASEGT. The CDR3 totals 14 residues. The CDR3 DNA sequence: TGTGCCAGCAGTGTGGTGTCGACAGTCGGCGAGCAGTACGTC. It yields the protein CASSVVSTVGEQYV.

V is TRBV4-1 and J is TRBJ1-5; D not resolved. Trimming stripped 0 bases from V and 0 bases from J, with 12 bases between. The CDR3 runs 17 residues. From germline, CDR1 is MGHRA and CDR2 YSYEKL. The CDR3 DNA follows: TGCGCCAGCAGCCAAGATAGGTCGGGTTATAGCAATCAGCCCCAGCATTTT. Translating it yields CASSQDRSGYSNQPQHF.

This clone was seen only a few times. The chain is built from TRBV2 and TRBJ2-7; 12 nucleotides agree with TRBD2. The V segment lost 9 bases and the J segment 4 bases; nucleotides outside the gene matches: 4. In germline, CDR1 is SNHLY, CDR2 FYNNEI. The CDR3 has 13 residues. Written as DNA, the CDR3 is TGTGCCAGGGGACTAGCGGGTCAGTACGAGCAGTACTTC. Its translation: CARGLAGQYEQYF.

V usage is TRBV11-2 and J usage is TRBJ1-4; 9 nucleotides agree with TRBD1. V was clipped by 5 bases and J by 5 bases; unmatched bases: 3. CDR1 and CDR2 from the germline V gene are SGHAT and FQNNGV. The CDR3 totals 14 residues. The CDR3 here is CASSRGQGNEKLFF. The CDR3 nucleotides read TGTGCCAGCAGCAGGGGACAGGGAAATGAAAAACTGTTTTTT.

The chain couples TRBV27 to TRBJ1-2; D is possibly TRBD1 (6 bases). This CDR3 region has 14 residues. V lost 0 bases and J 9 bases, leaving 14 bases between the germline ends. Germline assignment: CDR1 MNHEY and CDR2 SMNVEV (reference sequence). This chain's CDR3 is CASSLSPYRASYTF. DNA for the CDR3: TGTGCCAGCAGTTTATCGCCTTACAGGGCTAGCTACACCTTC.